Listed below are T cell receptor beta chains from one sample, sequenced in a study of identical twins. A single record per CDR3 protein comes from TCRdb applying MiXCR to the 5' RACE reads. The repertoire holds 400,000 to 500,000 distinct CDR3 sequences, with approximately 17% as singletons. Sequenced: naive T cells sorted from blood. Receptors originate from a man in his forties or fifties in good health. The CDR3 runs from the conserved cysteine through the conserved F or W. D genes are given only for firm matches. Where a row states a size, it is once, few, many or the class of an expanded clone; other rows omit it.

>TRBV6-5|TRBJ2-5|.|.
CASSYRTDLTPQETQYF
TGTGCCAGCAGTTACAGGACAGACTTAACCCCCCAAGAGACCCAGTACTTC
>TRBV30|TRBJ1-1|TRBD1|.
CAWSIGTARTEAFF
TGTGCCTGGAGTATCGGGACAGCCAGAACTGAAGCTTTCTTT
>TRBV6-4|TRBJ2-1|TRBD2|.
CASRDLAGDSYNEQFF
TGTGCCAGCAGAGATTTAGCGGGAGACTCCTACAATGAGCAGTTCTTC
>TRBV24-1|TRBJ2-1|TRBD2|.
CATAGWRGNEQFF
TGTGCCACCGCAGGCTGGCGGGGGAATGAGCAGTTCTTC
>TRBV5-1|TRBJ2-3|TRBD2|few
CASSLVPSGSDTQYF
TGCGCCAGCAGCTTGGTACCTAGCGGGAGCGATACGCAGTATTTT
>TRBV5-1|TRBJ2-2|.|.
CASSELGQTGELFF
TGCGCCAGCTCCGAGCTTGGACAGACCGGGGAGCTGTTTTTT
>TRBV12-3/TRBV12-4|TRBJ2-1|TRBD2|.
CASTPLAGATYNEQFF
TGTGCCAGCACCCCACTAGCGGGAGCCACCTACAATGAGCAGTTCTTC
>TRBV13|TRBJ2-7|.|.
CASSLGGSGPSYEQYF
TGTGCCAGCAGCTTAGGCGGGTCAGGGCCCTCCTACGAGCAGTACTTC
>TRBV28|TRBJ2-7|TRBD2|few
CASSLRIRDYAYEQYF
TGTGCCAGCAGTCTTAGAATCCGGGACTATGCCTACGAGCAGTACTTC
>TRBV6-2/TRBV6-3|TRBJ2-1|TRBD2|many
CASSYPGGGEQFF
TGTGCCAGCAGTTACCCCGGGGGGGGTGAGCAGTTCTTC
>TRBV4-2|TRBJ2-7|.|many
CASSQAGPYEQYF
TGTGCCAGCAGCCAAGCGGGCCCCTACGAGCAGTACTTC
>TRBV7-8|TRBJ1-6|.|many
CASSPSEKNSPLHF
TGTGCCAGCAGTCCGTCCGAAAAGAATTCACCCCTCCACTTT
>TRBV7-2|TRBJ2-1|TRBD1|many
CASSLLDRNNEQFF
TGTGCCAGCAGCTTACTGGACAGGAACAATGAGCAGTTCTTC
>TRBV7-8|TRBJ2-5|TRBD2|.
CASSALAGATLGETQYF
TGTGCCAGCAGCGCACTAGCGGGAGCTACCTTGGGGGAGACCCAGTACTTC
>TRBV12-3/TRBV12-4|TRBJ1-1|.|.
CASSPTGQNTEAFF
TGTGCCAGCAGTCCAACAGGGCAGAACACTGAAGCTTTCTTT
>TRBV5-1|TRBJ2-3|.|.
CASSLGIRGKTDTQYF
TGCGCCAGCAGCTTGGGTATCAGGGGTAAGACAGATACGCAGTATTTT
>TRBV9|TRBJ2-1|.|.
CASTPWGDSYNEQFF
TGTGCCAGCACCCCGTGGGGGGACTCCTACAATGAGCAGTTCTTC
>TRBV4-2|TRBJ2-3|TRBD2|.
CASSQDVEGGPYF
TGTGCCAGCAGCCAAGATGTCGAGGGAGGGCCGTATTTT
>TRBV5-1|TRBJ2-4|.|.
CASSLERAENIQYF
TGCGCCAGCAGCTTGGAGCGGGCGGAAAACATTCAGTACTTC
>TRBV18|TRBJ1-6|.|few
CASSPTRNSPLHF
TGTGCCAGCTCACCTACGAGAAATTCACCCCTCCACTTT
>TRBV20-1|TRBJ2-1|TRBD2|.
CSASPSSGVSYNEQFF
TGCAGTGCTAGCCCGTCTAGCGGGGTCTCCTACAATGAGCAGTTCTTC
>TRBV18|TRBJ2-7|.|many
CASSPPSLYEQYF
TGTGCCAGCTCACCACCCTCCCTTTACGAGCAGTACTTC
>TRBV6-5|TRBJ2-5|TRBD1|.
CASSHRQGIHQETQYF
TGTGCCAGCAGTCACCGACAGGGGATTCACCAAGAGACCCAGTACTTC
>TRBV25-1|TRBJ1-1|.|.
CASSAAGYTEAFF
TGTGCCAGCAGTGCGGCCGGGTACACTGAAGCTTTCTTT
>TRBV20-1|TRBJ1-1|.|.
CSATRSGTMNTEAFF
TGCAGTGCAACTCGTTCCGGGACCATGAACACTGAAGCTTTCTTT
>TRBV20-1|TRBJ2-2|.|many
CSARTVVDGELFF
TGCAGTGCTAGGACGGTCGTGGACGGGGAGCTGTTTTTT
>TRBV20-1|TRBJ2-5|.|.
CSAKGGTGTGETQYF
TGCAGTGCTAAAGGGGGAACTGGAACTGGGGAGACCCAGTACTTC
>TRBV20-1|TRBJ2-5|TRBD2|.
CSARGLGLAGTETQYF
TGCAGTGCTAGAGGGCTGGGACTAGCGGGAACAGAGACCCAGTACTTC
>TRBV7-9|TRBJ2-1|TRBD2|many
CASSLVGGGYNEQFF
TGTGCCAGCAGCTTAGTTGGCGGGGGTTACAATGAGCAGTTCTTC
>TRBV20-1|TRBJ2-1|.|few
CSANGGQYYNEQFF
TGCAGTGCCAACGGGGGACAGTACTACAATGAGCAGTTCTTC
>TRBV20-1|TRBJ2-7|TRBD2|.
CSALGTSGILANIYEQYF
TGCAGTGCTTTAGGGACTAGCGGGATCCTAGCTAATATTTACGAGCAGTACTTC
>TRBV6-5|TRBJ1-2|TRBD1|.
CASSLPGQAVTSGYTF
TGTGCCAGCAGTTTACCGGGACAGGCTGTAACTTCTGGCTACACCTTC
>TRBV7-9|TRBJ1-2|.|.
CASSLSTMNYGYTF
TGTGCCAGCAGCCTGAGTACGATGAACTATGGCTACACCTTC
>TRBV7-2|TRBJ2-3|.|many
CASSLGGLTDTQYF
TGTGCCAGCAGCTTAGGGGGGCTCACAGATACGCAGTATTTT
>TRBV7-2|TRBJ2-1|TRBD2|few
CASSSRLAGASYNEQFF
TGTGCCAGCAGCTCCCGACTAGCGGGGGCTTCTTACAATGAGCAGTTCTTC
>TRBV7-8|TRBJ2-3|TRBD2|.
CASSWTSASTDTQYF
TGTGCCAGCAGCTGGACTAGCGCAAGCACAGATACGCAGTATTTT
>TRBV29-1|TRBJ1-2|.|many
CSVDRGRANYGYTF
TGCAGCGTTGACCGGGGGAGAGCTAACTATGGCTACACCTTC
>TRBV5-4|TRBJ2-3|.|many
CASSLGRSTDTQYF
TGTGCCAGCAGCTTGGGACGTAGCACAGATACGCAGTATTTT
>TRBV5-1|TRBJ1-2|.|.
CASSQGHNYGYTF
TGCGCCAGCAGCCAGGGACACAACTATGGCTACACCTTC
>TRBV29-1|TRBJ2-7|TRBD1|few
CSTVTGVYEQYF
TGCAGCACCGTAACAGGGGTTTACGAGCAGTACTTC
>TRBV6-1|TRBJ1-1|.|few
CASSQGNSNTEAFF
TGTGCCAGCAGCCAAGGGAACTCGAACACTGAAGCTTTCTTT
>TRBV5-1|TRBJ1-1|.|.
CASSLTRAGTEAFF
TGCGCCAGCAGCTTGACCAGGGCGGGCACTGAAGCTTTCTTT